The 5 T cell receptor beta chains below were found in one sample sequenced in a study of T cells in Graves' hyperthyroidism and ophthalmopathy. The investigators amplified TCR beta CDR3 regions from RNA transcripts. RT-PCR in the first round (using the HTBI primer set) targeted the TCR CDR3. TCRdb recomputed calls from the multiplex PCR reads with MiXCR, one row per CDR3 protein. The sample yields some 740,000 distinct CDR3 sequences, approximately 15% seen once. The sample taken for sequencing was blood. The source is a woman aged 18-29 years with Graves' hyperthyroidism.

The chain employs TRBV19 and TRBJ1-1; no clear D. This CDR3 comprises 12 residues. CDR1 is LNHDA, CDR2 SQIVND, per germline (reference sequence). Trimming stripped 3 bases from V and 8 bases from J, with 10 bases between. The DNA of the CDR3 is TGTGCCAGTAGTATTGGCAGAAAAGAAGCTTTCTTT. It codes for CASSIGRKEAFF.

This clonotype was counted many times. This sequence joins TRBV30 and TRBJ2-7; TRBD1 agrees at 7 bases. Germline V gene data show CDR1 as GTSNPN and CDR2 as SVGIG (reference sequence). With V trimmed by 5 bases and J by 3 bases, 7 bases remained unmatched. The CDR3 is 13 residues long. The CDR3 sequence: CAWAPTGNYEQYF. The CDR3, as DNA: TGTGCCTGGGCACCGACAGGGAACTACGAGCAGTACTTC. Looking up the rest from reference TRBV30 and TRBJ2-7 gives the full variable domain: SQTIHQWPATLVQPVGSPLSLECTVEGTSNPNLYWYRQAAGRGLQLLFYSVGIGQISSEVPQNLSASRPQDRQFILSSKKLLLSDSGFYLCAWAPTGNYEQYFGPGTRLTVT.

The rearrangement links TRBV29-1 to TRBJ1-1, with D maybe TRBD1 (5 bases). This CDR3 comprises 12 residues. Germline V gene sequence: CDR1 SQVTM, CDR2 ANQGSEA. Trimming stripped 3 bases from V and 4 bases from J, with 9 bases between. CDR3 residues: CSVEGDGTEAFF. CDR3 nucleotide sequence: TGCAGCGTTGAGGGGGATGGCACTGAAGCTTTCTTT.

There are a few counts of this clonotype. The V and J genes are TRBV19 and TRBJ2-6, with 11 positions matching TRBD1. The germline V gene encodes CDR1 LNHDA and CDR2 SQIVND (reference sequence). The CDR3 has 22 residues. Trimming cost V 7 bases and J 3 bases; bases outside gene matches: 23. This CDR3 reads CASTQRGAGRTGGVIGANVLTF. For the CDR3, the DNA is TGTGCCAGTACCCAAAGGGGAGCGGGACGGACAGGGGGCGTAATTGGGGCCAACGTCCTGACTTTC.

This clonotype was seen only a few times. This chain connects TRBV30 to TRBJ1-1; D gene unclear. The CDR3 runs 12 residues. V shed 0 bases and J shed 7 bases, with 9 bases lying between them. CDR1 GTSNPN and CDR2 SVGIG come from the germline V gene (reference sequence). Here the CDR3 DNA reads TGTGCCTGGAGTGTAGGAGGGTTTGAAGCTTTCTTT. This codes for CAWSVGGFEAFF.